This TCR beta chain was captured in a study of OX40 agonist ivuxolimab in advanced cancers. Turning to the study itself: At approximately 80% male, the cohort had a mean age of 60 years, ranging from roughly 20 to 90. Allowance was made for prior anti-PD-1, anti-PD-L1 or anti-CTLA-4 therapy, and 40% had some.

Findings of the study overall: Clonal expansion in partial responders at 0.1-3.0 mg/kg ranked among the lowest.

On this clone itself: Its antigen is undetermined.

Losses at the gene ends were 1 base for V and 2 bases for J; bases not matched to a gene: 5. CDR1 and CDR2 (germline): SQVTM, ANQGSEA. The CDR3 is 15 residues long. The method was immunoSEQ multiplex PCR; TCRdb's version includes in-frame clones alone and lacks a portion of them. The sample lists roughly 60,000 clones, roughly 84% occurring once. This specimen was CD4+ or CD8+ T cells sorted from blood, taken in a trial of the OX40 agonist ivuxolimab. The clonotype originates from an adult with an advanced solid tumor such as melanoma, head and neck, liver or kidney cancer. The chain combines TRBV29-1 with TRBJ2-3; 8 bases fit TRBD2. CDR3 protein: CSVEAGGSPTDTQYF. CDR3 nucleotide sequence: TGCAGCGTTGAAGCGGGGGGGAGTCCCACAGATACGCAGTATTTT.